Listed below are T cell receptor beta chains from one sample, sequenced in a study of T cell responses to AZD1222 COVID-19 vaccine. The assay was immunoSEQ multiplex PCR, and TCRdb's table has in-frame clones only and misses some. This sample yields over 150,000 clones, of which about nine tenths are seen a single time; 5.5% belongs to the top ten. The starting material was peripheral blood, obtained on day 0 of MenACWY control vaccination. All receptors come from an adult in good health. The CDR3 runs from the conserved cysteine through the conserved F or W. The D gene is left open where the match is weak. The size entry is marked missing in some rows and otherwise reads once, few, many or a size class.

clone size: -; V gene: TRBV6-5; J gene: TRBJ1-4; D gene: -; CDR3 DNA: TGTGCCAGCAGGAGGGGGACTAATGAAAAACTGTTTTTT; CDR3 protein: CASRRGTNEKLFF
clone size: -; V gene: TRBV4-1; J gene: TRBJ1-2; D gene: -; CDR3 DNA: TGCGCCAGCAGCCAAGATGGAGGGACGGGCTACACCTTC; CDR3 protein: CASSQDGGTGYTF
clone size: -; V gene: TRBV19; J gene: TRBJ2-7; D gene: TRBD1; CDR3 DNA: TGTGCCAGTAGTCTGGGCTGGGACAGGGCGGCTTACGAGCAGTACTTC; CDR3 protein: CASSLGWDRAAYEQYF
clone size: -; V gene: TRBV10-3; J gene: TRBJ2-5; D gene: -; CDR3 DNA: TGTGCCATCAGTGACCCGCAGACTAGATTTGGAGAGACCCAGTACTTC; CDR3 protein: CAISDPQTRFGETQYF
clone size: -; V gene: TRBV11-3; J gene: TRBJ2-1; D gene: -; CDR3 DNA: TGTGCCAGCAGCTTCAGGGGACCCCAGCCCAATGAGCAGTTCTTC; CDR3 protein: CASSFRGPQPNEQFF
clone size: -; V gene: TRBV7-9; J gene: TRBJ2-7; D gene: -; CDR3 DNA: TGTGCCAGCAGCTTGAGGGGAGCCTACGAGCAGTACTTC; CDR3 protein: CASSLRGAYEQYF
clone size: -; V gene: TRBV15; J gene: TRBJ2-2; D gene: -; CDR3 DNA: TGTGCCACCAGCCCACGAATCGGGGCTGGGACCGGGGAGCTGTTTTTT; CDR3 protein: CATSPRIGAGTGELFF
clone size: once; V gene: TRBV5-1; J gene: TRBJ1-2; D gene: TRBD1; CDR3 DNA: TGCGCCAGCAGCGCGGGACAGAACTATGGCTACACCTTC; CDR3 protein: CASSAGQNYGYTF
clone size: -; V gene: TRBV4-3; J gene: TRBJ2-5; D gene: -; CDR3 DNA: TGCGCCAGCAGCCAAGATCTGACTAGGTACCAAGAGACCCAGTACTTC; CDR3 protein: CASSQDLTRYQETQYF
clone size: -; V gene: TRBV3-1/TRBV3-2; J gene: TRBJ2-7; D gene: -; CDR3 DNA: TGTGCCAGCAGCCAAGGGTCCGGGACGGAAACCTACGAGCAGTACTTC; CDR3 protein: CASSQGSGTETYEQYF
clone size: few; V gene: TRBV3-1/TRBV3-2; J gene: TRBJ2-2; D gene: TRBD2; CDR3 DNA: TGTGCCAGCAGCCAAGCGGGAGCGGGGGCCCTGATGGCCGGGGAGCTGTTTTTT; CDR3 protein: CASSQAGAGALMAGELFF
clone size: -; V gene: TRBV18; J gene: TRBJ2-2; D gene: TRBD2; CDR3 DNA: TGTGCCAGCTCACGAACTAGCGGAATGAACACCGGGGAGCTGTTTTTT; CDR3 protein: CASSRTSGMNTGELFF
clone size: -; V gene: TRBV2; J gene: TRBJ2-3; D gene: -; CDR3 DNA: TGTGCCAGCCGAGTGTCGCCTGTGGATACGCAGTATTTT; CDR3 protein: CASRVSPVDTQYF
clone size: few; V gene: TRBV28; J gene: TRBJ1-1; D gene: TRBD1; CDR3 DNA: TGTGCCAGCAGTTCTTCATTGACAGGGGAGAACACTGAAGCTTTCTTT; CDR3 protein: CASSSSLTGENTEAFF
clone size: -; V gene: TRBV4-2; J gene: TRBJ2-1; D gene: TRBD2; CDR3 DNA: TGTGCCAGCAGCCAAGAACTAGCGTTTGGTGAGCAGTTCTTC; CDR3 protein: CASSQELAFGEQFF
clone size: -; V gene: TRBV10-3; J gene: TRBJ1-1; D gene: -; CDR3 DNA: TGTGCCATCAGTGACCCCGTAGGGAAGAACACTGAAGCTTTCTTT; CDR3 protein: CAISDPVGKNTEAFF
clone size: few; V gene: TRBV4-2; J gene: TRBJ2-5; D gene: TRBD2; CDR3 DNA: TGTGCCAGCAGTGGACTAGCGGGGAGGGAGACCCAGTACTTC; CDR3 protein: CASSGLAGRETQYF
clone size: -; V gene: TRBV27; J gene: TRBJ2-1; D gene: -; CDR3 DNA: TGTGCCAGCAGTTTATCCTGGGGGGATGAGCAGTTCTTC; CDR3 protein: CASSLSWGDEQFF
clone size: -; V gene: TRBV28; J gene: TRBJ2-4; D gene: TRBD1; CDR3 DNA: TGTGCCAGCAGTAATCTCGGACAGGGTTTGGCCAAAAACATTCAGTACTTC; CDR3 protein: CASSNLGQGLAKNIQYF
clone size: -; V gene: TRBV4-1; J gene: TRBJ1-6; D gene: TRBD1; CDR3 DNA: TGCGCCAGCAGCCTCTCGGACAGGCACAATTCACCCCTCCACTTT; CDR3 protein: CASSLSDRHNSPLHF
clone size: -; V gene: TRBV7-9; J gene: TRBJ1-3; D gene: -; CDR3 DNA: TGTGCCAGCAGCTTAGAATGGGGAACCATATGGTCTGGAAACACCATATATTTT; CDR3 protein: CASSLEWGTIWSGNTIYF
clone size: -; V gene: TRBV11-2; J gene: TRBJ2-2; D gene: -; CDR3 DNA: TGTGCCAGCAGCTTAGTCCGGATAAGCACCGGGGAGCTGTTTTTT; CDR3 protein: CASSLVRISTGELFF
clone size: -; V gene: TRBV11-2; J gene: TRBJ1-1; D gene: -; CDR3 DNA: TGTGCCAGCAGCTCTGGGGGCGCGGGAACTGAAGCTTTCTTT; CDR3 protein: CASSSGGAGTEAFF
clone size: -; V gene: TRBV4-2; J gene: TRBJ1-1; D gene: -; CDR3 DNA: TGTGCCAGCAGCCAAGACCCTCCGGGCTTGATAAACACTGAAGCTTTCTTT; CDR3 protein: CASSQDPPGLINTEAFF
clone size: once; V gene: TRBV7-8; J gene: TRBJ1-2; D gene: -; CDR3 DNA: TGTGCCAGCAGCTTAGTTACGGGAACCTTTAACTATGGCTACACCTTC; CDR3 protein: CASSLVTGTFNYGYTF
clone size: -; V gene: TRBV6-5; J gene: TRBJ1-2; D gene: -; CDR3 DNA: TGTGCCAGTACCCAGGGAGACTATGGCTACACCTTC; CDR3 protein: CASTQGDYGYTF
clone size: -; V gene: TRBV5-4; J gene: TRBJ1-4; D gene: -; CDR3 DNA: TGTGCCAGCAGCCACGGTCCCACCCGGGAAAAACTGTTTTTT; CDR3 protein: CASSHGPTREKLFF
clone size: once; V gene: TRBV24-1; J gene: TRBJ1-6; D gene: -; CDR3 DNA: TGTGCCACCAGTGATTTGTTGCAGGATTCACCCCTCCACTTT; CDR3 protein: CATSDLLQDSPLHF
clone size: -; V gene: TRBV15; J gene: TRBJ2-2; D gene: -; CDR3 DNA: TGTGCCACCAGCAGAGTCGCCGGGGAGCTGTTTTTT; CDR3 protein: CATSRVAGELFF
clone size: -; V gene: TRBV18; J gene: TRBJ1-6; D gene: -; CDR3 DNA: TGTGCCAGCTCACGGGGGTTATCAGTTGGCTCCTATAATTCACCCCTCCACTTT; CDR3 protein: CASSRGLSVGSYNSPLHF